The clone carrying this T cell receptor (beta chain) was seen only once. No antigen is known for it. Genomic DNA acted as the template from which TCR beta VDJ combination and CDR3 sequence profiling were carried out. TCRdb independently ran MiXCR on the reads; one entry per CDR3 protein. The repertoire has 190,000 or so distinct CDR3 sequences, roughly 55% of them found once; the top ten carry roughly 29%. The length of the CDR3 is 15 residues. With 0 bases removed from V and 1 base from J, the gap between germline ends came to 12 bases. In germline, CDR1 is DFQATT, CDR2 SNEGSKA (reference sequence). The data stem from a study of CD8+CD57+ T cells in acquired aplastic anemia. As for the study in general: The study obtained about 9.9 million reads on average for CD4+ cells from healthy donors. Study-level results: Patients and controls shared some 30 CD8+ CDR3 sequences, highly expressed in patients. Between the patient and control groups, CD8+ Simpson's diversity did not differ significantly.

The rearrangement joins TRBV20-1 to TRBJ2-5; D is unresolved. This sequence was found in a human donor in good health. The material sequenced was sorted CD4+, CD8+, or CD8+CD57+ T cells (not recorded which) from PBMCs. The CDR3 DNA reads TGCAGTGCTAGAGATCCTCTTCGGGTCCAAGAGACCCAGTACTTC. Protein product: CSARDPLRVQETQYF.